One sample yielded the 12 T cell receptor beta chains listed below, sequenced in a study of blood T cell repertoires in COVID-19. Clones were sequenced by immunoSEQ multiplex PCR, and TCRdb holds only the in-frame ones, with some missing. The table includes approximately 93,000 clones, approximately 79% detected once. What was sequenced was peripheral blood. The source is a man aged 65 to 79 with COVID-19, enrolled during active disease.

V and J are TRBV10-3 and TRBJ1-2; D is undetermined. Trimming took off 4 bases at V and 2 bases at J, with 8 bases between the two ends. CDR3 length: 13 residues. Germline CDR1 reads ENHRY; CDR2 reads SYGVKD. The CDR3: CAISVAGNYGYTF. As DNA, the CDR3 is TGTGCCATCAGTGTTGCGGGGAACTATGGCTACACCTTC.

J is TRBJ2-2 and V is TRBV7-2, with TRBD1 matching over 10 bases. The CDR3 is made up of 16 amino acids. Germline CDR1 reads SGHTA; CDR2 reads FQGNSA. The V and J ends lost 2 bases and 5 bases, in that order; junction bases with no gene match: 5. DNA of the CDR3: TGTGCCAGCAGCTTACGCTGGGACAGGGGAACCGGGGAGCTGTTTTTT. The encoded protein is CASSLRWDRGTGELFF.

V is TRBV4-1 and J is TRBJ1-2; a possible D gene is TRBD1 (6 bases). The CDR3 consists of 14 residues. The V gene's germline CDR1 is MGHRA and CDR2 YSYEKL. Trimming removed 4 bases at V and 6 bases at J, with 15 bases between. This CDR3 reads CASSPQGSSNGYTF. The CDR3 DNA reads as TGCGCCAGCAGCCCACAGGGTTCGTCGAATGGCTACACCTTC.

The rearrangement uses TRBV10-2 and TRBJ1-1; D ambiguous. Looked up from germline, CDR1 is WSHSY and CDR2 is SAAADI. V lost 3 bases, J lost 1 base, and 6 bases lay in between. The CDR3 length is 13 residues. The CDR3 DNA reads as TGCGCCAGCAGTGACCCCCAGAACACTGAAGCTTTCTTT. Its protein product is CASSDPQNTEAFF.

The V and J genes are TRBV7-9 and TRBJ2-1; 12 bases are shared with TRBD2. Trimming took 5 bases from V and 6 from J; bases not matched to a gene: 17. The germline CDR1 and CDR2 sequences are SEHNR and FQNEAQ (reference sequence). The CDR3 extends over 19 amino acids. The CDR3: CASSPRGLAGGPRGNEQFF. The CDR3 bases are TGTGCCAGCAGCCCGAGGGGGCTAGCGGGAGGGCCTCGGGGCAATGAGCAGTTCTTC.

The chain employs TRBV7-2 and TRBJ1-6; D uncertain. Germline loops: CDR1 SGHTA, CDR2 FQGNSA. The CDR3 runs to 12 residues. Trimming took 5 bases from V and 9 from J, leaving 8 bases between them. The CDR3 protein is CASSTSASPLHF. The DNA of the CDR3 is TGTGCCAGCAGCACCAGTGCTTCACCCCTCCACTTT.

This clone was counted between two and nine times. CDR3 DNA: TGTGCCAGCAGCTTGGTTAGCGGGAGGGCAAATGAGCAGTTCTTC. This gives the protein CASSLVSGRANEQFF. The chain combines TRBV5-4 with TRBJ2-1, with 11 bases fitting TRBD2. CDR3 length: 15 amino acids. Germline trimming cut 0 bases from V and 7 bases from J; bases unmatched to any gene: 3. Germline V CDR1 and CDR2: SGHNT, YYREEE (reference sequence).

The DNA of the CDR3 is TGTGCCAGCAGAGCACAGGGCTGGGACACTGAAGCTTTCTTT. It yields the protein CASRAQGWDTEAFF. The chain combines TRBV6-4 with TRBJ1-1, with TRBD1 as a possible D gene (6 bases). V shed 6 bases and J shed 3 bases, with 14 bases lying between them. Germline assignment: CDR1 MRHNA and CDR2 SNTAGT. The CDR3 totals 14 residues.

This sequence joins TRBV6-5 and TRBJ1-2; TRBD1 is a possible D gene (5 bases). CDR1 is MNHEY and CDR2 is SVGAGI in the germline V gene. CDR3 length equals 11 residues. Trimming shortened V by 8 bases and J by 7 bases, and 11 bases separated the two germline ends. CDR3 in DNA: TGTGCCAGCGGGGCCAGTCTTGGCTACACCTTC. Protein: CASGASLGYTF.

This chain joins TRBV4-3 and TRBJ2-5; 8 nucleotides agree with TRBD2. The CDR3 is made up of 16 amino acids. Per the germline V gene, CDR1 is LGHNA and CDR2 is YSLEER. With 0 bases clipped from V and 1 base from J, the junction kept 4 bases outside the gene matches. CDR3 coding DNA: TGCGCCAGCAGCCAAGAGGTAGCGGGGATCCAAGAGACCCAGTACTTC. It yields the protein CASSQEVAGIQETQYF.

This clone was seen a few times. This chain connects TRBV5-1 to TRBJ1-5; 7 nucleotides agree with TRBD1. This CDR3 is 14 amino acids long. Trimming took 3 bases from V and 5 from J; bases not matched to a gene: 5. The V gene's germline CDR1 is SGHRS and CDR2 YFSETQ. CDR3 sequence: CASSSGQEDQPQHF. For the CDR3, the DNA is TGCGCCAGCAGCTCAGGACAGGAAGATCAGCCCCAGCATTTT.

V gene TRBV4-2 combines with J gene TRBJ1-2; tentatively, D is TRBD1 (6 bases). CDR1 and CDR2 (germline): LGHNA, YNFKEQ. CDR3 size: 15 residues. Trimming removed 0 bases from V and 8 bases from J, with 16 bases in between. The chain's CDR3 is CASSQDHGTLEGYTF. CDR3 DNA: TGTGCCAGCAGCCAAGATCACGGGACACTGGAAGGCTACACCTTC.